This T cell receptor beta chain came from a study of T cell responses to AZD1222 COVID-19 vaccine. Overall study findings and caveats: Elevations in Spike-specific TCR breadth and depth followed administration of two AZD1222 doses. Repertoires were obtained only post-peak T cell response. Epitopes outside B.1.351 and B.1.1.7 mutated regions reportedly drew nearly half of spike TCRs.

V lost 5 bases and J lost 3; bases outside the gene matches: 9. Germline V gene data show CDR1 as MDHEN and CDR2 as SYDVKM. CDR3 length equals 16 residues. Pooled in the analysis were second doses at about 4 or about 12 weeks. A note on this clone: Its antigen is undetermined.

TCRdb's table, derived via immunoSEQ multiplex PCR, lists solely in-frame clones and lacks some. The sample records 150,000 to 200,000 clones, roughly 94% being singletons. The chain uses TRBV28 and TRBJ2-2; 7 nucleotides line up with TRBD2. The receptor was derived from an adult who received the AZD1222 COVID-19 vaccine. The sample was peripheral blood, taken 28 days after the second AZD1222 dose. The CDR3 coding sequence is TGTGCCAGCAGTCCTGTTTTCGGGGGGTACACCGGGGAGCTGTTTTTT. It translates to CASSPVFGGYTGELFF.